These T cell receptor beta chains were read from a single sample in a study of blood T cell repertoires in COVID-19. Here immunoSEQ multiplex PCR was the method, and the copy in TCRdb shows in-frame clones only, minus some. The sample records roughly 170,000 clones, roughly four fifths being singletons. The material sequenced was peripheral blood. These receptors were taken from a man aged 40-50 years who had recovered from COVID-19. Each CDR3 is given with its conserved first and last residue. The order of the fields is clone size, D gene, J gene, V gene, CDR3 length, CDR3 protein, CDR3 DNA. D genes are given only for firm matches. A clone size is listed for some rows: how often the clone was seen (once, few, many), or a class if it is expanded.

clone_size: -
d_call: TRBD1
j_call: TRBJ2-5
v_call: TRBV27
cdr3_length: 16
cdr3_aa: CASSLGTGTYQETQYF
cdr3_nt: TGTGCCAGCAGTTTAGGGACAGGGACTTACCAAGAGACCCAGTACTTC

clone_size: -
d_call: -
j_call: TRBJ1-2
v_call: TRBV30
cdr3_length: 13
cdr3_aa: CAWSVALTMAGTF
cdr3_nt: TGTGCCTGGAGTGTAGCTCTAACTATGGCTGGGACCTTC

clone_size: -
d_call: TRBD2
j_call: TRBJ2-7
v_call: TRBV9
cdr3_length: 15
cdr3_aa: CASSIGTSGGSEQYF
cdr3_nt: TGTGCCAGCAGCATCGGGACTAGCGGGGGAAGCGAGCAGTACTTC

clone_size: -
d_call: TRBD1
j_call: TRBJ2-5
v_call: TRBV5-6
cdr3_length: 14
cdr3_aa: CASSPRDRGKTQYF
cdr3_nt: TGTGCCAGCAGCCCCCGGGACAGGGGCAAGACCCAGTACTTC

clone_size: -
d_call: -
j_call: TRBJ1-1
v_call: TRBV28
cdr3_length: 14
cdr3_aa: CASSSGQLNTEAFF
cdr3_nt: TGTGCCAGCAGTTCCGGACAGTTGAACACTGAAGCTTTCTTT

clone_size: -
d_call: TRBD2
j_call: TRBJ2-7
v_call: TRBV14
cdr3_length: 16
cdr3_aa: CASSRSGLAGTYEQYF
cdr3_nt: TGTGCCAGCAGCCGGTCGGGGCTAGCGGGGACCTACGAGCAGTACTTC

clone_size: -
d_call: -
j_call: TRBJ1-5
v_call: TRBV15
cdr3_length: 15
cdr3_aa: CATRGAGELDQPQHF
cdr3_nt: TGTGCCACCAGGGGGGCAGGGGAACTTGATCAGCCCCAGCATTTT

clone_size: -
d_call: -
j_call: TRBJ1-6
v_call: TRBV7-2
cdr3_length: 14
cdr3_aa: CASSLDPRNSPLHF
cdr3_nt: TGTGCCAGCAGCTTAGATCCCAGAAATTCACCCCTCCACTTT

clone_size: few
d_call: -
j_call: TRBJ2-1
v_call: TRBV7-2
cdr3_length: 14
cdr3_aa: CASSLFAIYNEQFF
cdr3_nt: TGTGCCAGCAGCTTATTCGCGATTTACAATGAGCAGTTCTTC

clone_size: -
d_call: TRBD1
j_call: TRBJ1-1
v_call: TRBV11-3
cdr3_length: 14
cdr3_aa: CASSLRGGRTEAFF
cdr3_nt: TGTGCCAGCAGCTTAAGAGGGGGCAGGACTGAAGCTTTCTTT